This is a list of T cell receptor beta chains from one sample in a study of blood T cells in healthy people across ages. TCRdb passed the 5' RACE reads through MiXCR, listing each CDR3 protein once. This table holds hundreds of thousands of distinct CDR3 sequences, 45% to 60% found once. The sequenced sample consisted of blood. These receptors were collected from an elderly woman in good health. The CDR3 runs from the conserved cysteine through the conserved F or W. D genes are given only for firm matches. Clone size is shown for a subset of rows, as once, few, many or a class of expanded clone.

V gene	D gene	J gene	clone size	CDR3 protein	CDR3 DNA
TRBV4-2	-	TRBJ2-3	few	CASSQDPERSWDTQYF	TGTGCCAGCAGCCAAGATCCGGAACGGTCCTGGGATACGCAGTATTTT
TRBV4-1	TRBD1	TRBJ2-2	-	CASSHLTTGTGELFF	TGCGCCAGCAGCCATTTAACGACAGGGACCGGGGAGCTGTTTTTT
TRBV3-1	-	TRBJ2-7	many	CASSQVSEQYF	TGTGCCAGCAGCCAAGTAAGCGAGCAGTACTTC
TRBV15	TRBD1	TRBJ1-2	once	CATSRDPGGRFRNYGYTF	TGTGCCACCAGCAGAGATCCAGGGGGCCGATTTCGGAACTATGGCTACACCTTC
TRBV4-2	-	TRBJ2-5	-	CAISQDQETQYF	TGTGCCATCAGCCAAGATCAAGAGACCCAGTACTTC
TRBV12-5	-	TRBJ2-3	-	CASGVAGVDTQYF	TGTGCTAGTGGTGTTGCCGGAGTAGATACGCAGTATTTT
TRBV3-1	-	TRBJ2-7	-	CASSQDPDRGLYEQYF	TGTGCCAGCAGCCAAGACCCCGATCGAGGGCTCTACGAGCAGTACTTC
TRBV6-5	-	TRBJ2-7	few	CASSDSFVNEQYF	TGTGCCAGCAGTGACTCGTTCGTAAATGAGCAGTACTTC
TRBV7-9	TRBD1	TRBJ1-1	-	CASRQTGGGTEAFF	TGTGCCAGCAGACAGACAGGGGGAGGGACTGAAGCTTTCTTT
TRBV12-3/TRBV12-4	-	TRBJ2-6	-	CASRGSAGANVLTF	TGTGCCAGCAGGGGGTCCGCTGGGGCCAACGTCCTGACTTTC
TRBV6-2/TRBV6-3	-	TRBJ2-7	-	CARIHHYEQYF	TGTGCCAGGATACACCATTACGAGCAGTACTTC
TRBV30	TRBD2	TRBJ2-1	-	CAWSLAGGPSEQFF	TGTGCCTGGAGCCTAGCGGGAGGGCCGTCTGAGCAGTTCTTC
TRBV5-6	-	TRBJ2-3	-	CASSLGPGTDTQYF	TGTGCCAGCAGCTTGGGTCCCGGCACAGATACGCAGTATTTT
TRBV3-1	TRBD2	TRBJ2-1	many	CASSPAGGSLNEQFF	TGTGCCAGCAGCCCAGCGGGAGGCTCCTTGAATGAGCAGTTCTTC
TRBV5-1	-	TRBJ2-7	-	CASSSDSLAYEQYF	TGCGCCAGCAGCAGCGATAGTTTGGCCTACGAGCAGTACTTC
TRBV9	-	TRBJ2-5	once	CASSVAVQGETQYF	TGTGCCAGCAGCGTAGCTGTACAGGGAGAGACCCAGTACTTC
TRBV29-1	-	TRBJ2-5	-	CSGRDPRYNERYF	TGCAGCGGCCGGGACCCGCGGTACAATGAGCGGTACTTC
TRBV7-9	-	TRBJ2-5	few	CASREERTETQYF	TGTGCCAGCAGGGAGGAAAGGACGGAGACCCAGTACTTC
TRBV18	-	TRBJ1-1	-	CASSPLQRDGAFF	TGTGCCAGCTCACCGTTACAACGGGACGGGGCTTTCTTT
TRBV6-1	-	TRBJ2-1	-	CASSVGPLIRNEQFF	TGTGCCAGCTCAGTGGGGCCCCTTATTAGGAATGAGCAGTTCTTC
TRBV2	-	TRBJ1-1	few	CASSQQRISDTEAFF	TGTGCCAGCAGCCAACAGCGGATTTCCGACACTGAAGCTTTCTTT
TRBV29-1	-	TRBJ1-1	-	CSVASLNTEAFF	TGCAGCGTTGCGAGTTTGAACACTGAAGCTTTCTTT
TRBV10-1	TRBD2	TRBJ2-1	many	CASSDGTSGRKEQFF	TGCGCCAGCAGTGATGGGACTAGCGGGAGAAAAGAGCAGTTCTTC
TRBV29-1	-	TRBJ1-5	once	CSVADGILGNQPQHF	TGCAGCGTTGCCGATGGGATCTTAGGCAATCAGCCCCAGCATTTT
TRBV25-1	TRBD2	TRBJ2-1	few	CASSGGLAGGNYNEQFF	TGTGCCAGCAGCGGGGGACTAGCGGGGGGGAACTACAATGAGCAGTTCTTC
TRBV2	-	TRBJ2-4	-	CASSFSLSGYF	TGTGCCAGCAGTTTCTCCTTAAGTGGGTACTTC
TRBV5-6	-	TRBJ2-4	-	CASSQLDRHLAKNIQYF	TGTGCCAGCAGCCAACTAGACAGGCACCTAGCCAAAAACATTCAGTACTTC
TRBV27	TRBD2	TRBJ2-5	many	CASKREVVAETQYF	TGTGCCAGTAAGCGGGAGGTGGTGGCGGAGACCCAGTACTTC
TRBV10-3	TRBD1	TRBJ1-2	-	CAISVGQEGYTF	TGTGCCATCAGTGTAGGACAGGAAGGCTACACCTTC
TRBV5-1	TRBD2	TRBJ2-1	many	CASSLAELRGNEQFF	TGCGCCAGCAGCCTAGCGGAACTCCGGGGCAATGAGCAGTTCTTC
TRBV4-3	TRBD2	TRBJ2-3	-	CASSQERTSGSTDTQYF	TGCGCCAGCAGCCAAGAGAGGACTAGCGGGAGCACAGATACGCAGTATTTT
TRBV5-1	-	TRBJ2-4	many	CASSPFLAKNIQYF	TGCGCCAGCAGCCCCTTTCTTGCCAAAAACATTCAGTACTTC
TRBV5-1	TRBD2	TRBJ2-7	once	CASSSASGRNEQYF	TGCGCCAGCAGCAGTGCTAGCGGGAGAAACGAGCAGTACTTC
TRBV7-2	TRBD2	TRBJ2-3	many	CASSLGTSGSHTQYF	TGTGCCAGCAGCTTAGGGACTAGCGGGAGTCATACGCAGTATTTT
TRBV29-1	-	TRBJ2-3	-	CSVDRQATGTETQYF	TGCAGCGTTGACCGACAAGCCACGGGCACAGAGACGCAGTATTTT
TRBV7-9	-	TRBJ2-7	-	CASSLEGVRSTYEQYF	TGTGCCAGCAGCTTAGAGGGGGTTAGGTCTACCTACGAGCAGTACTTC
TRBV29-1	-	TRBJ2-2	many	CSVGLNTGELFF	TGCAGCGTCGGCCTTAACACCGGGGAGCTGTTTTTT
TRBV12-3/TRBV12-4	-	TRBJ2-5	-	CADGFYNEQYF	TGCGCTGATGGCTTCTACAATGAGCAGTACTTC
TRBV30	-	TRBJ2-7	many	CAWVRGNYEQYF	TGTGCCTGGGTCCGGGGAAACTACGAGCAGTACTTC
TRBV10-3	TRBD1	TRBJ2-1	few	CAIRATGVNEQFF	TGTGCCATCAGAGCTACAGGGGTCAATGAGCAGTTCTTC
TRBV29-1	-	TRBJ2-7	-	CSVEGYYEQYF	TGCAGCGTTGAAGGCTACTACGAGCAGTACTTC
TRBV20-1	-	TRBJ1-5	many	CSAGTGLINQPQHF	TGCAGTGCTGGAACAGGGTTAATCAATCAGCCCCAGCATTTT
TRBV7-2	-	TRBJ2-3	-	CASSPQNLLTDTQYF	TGTGCCAGCAGCCCACAAAACCTTCTCACAGATACGCAGTATTTT
TRBV2	-	TRBJ2-1	-	CASSEWLGPNNEQFF	TGTGCCAGCAGTGAGTGGCTCGGGCCAAACAATGAGCAGTTCTTC
TRBV7-9	TRBD1	TRBJ2-7	many	CASSFRDRSEQYF	TGTGCCAGCAGCTTTCGGGACAGGTCCGAGCAGTACTTC
TRBV11-2	TRBD2	TRBJ2-1	few	CASSQRGLAGGNEQFF	TGTGCCAGCAGCCAGAGGGGACTAGCGGGAGGCAATGAGCAGTTCTTC
TRBV12-5	TRBD2	TRBJ2-1	few	CASGLVTAGGPLWRSYNEQFF	TGTGCTAGTGGTTTGGTAACCGCGGGAGGCCCACTGTGGCGCTCCTACAATGAGCAGTTCTTC
TRBV12-3/TRBV12-4	-	TRBJ2-7	many	CASRRLGVYEQYF	TGTGCCAGCAGGAGACTGGGTGTCTACGAGCAGTACTTC